Each of the 14 T cell receptor beta chains below was sequenced from the same sample in a study of T cell responses to AZD1222 COVID-19 vaccine. TCRdb's table, derived via immunoSEQ multiplex PCR, lists solely in-frame clones and lacks some. The repertoire holds 94,000 or so clones, roughly nine tenths seen once, with around 1.5% in the top ten. The sequences come from peripheral blood, collected on day 0 of AZD1222 vaccination. The receptors were gathered from an adult in good health.

V and J are TRBV2 and TRBJ1-1, with D possibly matching TRBD1 (5 bases). Germline loops: CDR1 SNHLY, CDR2 FYNNEI. The V end lost 3 bases, the J end lost 6 bases, and 11 bases lay between the germline ends. CDR3 length: 13 residues. The CDR3 reads CASSDERGSEAFF. The CDR3 bases are TGTGCCAGCAGTGATGAGAGGGGCTCTGAAGCTTTCTTT.

This sequence joins TRBV3-1 (or the pseudogene TRBV3-2) and TRBJ2-3; 9 bases align to TRBD2. After removal of 3 bases from V and 4 bases from J, the junction contained 2 bases not matched to a gene. CDR3 size: 14 residues. CDR1 and CDR2 from the germline V gene are LGHDT and YNNKEL (reference sequence). This chain's CDR3 is CASSHSGSPDTQYF. As DNA, the CDR3 is TGTGCCAGCAGCCATAGCGGGAGCCCAGATACGCAGTATTTT.

This clone was seen only a few times. The chain joins TRBV3-1 (or the pseudogene TRBV3-2) to TRBJ2-1; possible D gene TRBD1, 6 bases. This CDR3 comprises 14 residues. The germline gives CDR1 LGHDT, CDR2 YNNKEL (reference sequence). The V gene lost 5 bases and the J gene lost 7 bases, with 15 bases spanning the gap. For the CDR3, the DNA is TGTGCCAGCAGCGAACCGAACAGGGAGAATGAGCAGTTCTTC. It codes for CASSEPNRENEQFF.

The V and J genes are TRBV9 and TRBJ1-6, with unresolved D. The CDR3 covers 13 residues. The V gene's germline CDR1 is SGDLS and CDR2 YYNGEE. V lost 6 bases and J lost 6, with 10 bases in between. CDR3 in amino acids: CASNQAANSPLHF. Written as DNA, the CDR3 is TGTGCCAGCAACCAGGCCGCTAATTCACCCCTCCACTTT.

The rearrangement uses TRBV9 and TRBJ2-1; no clear D. Germline V gene lookup returns CDR1 SGDLS and CDR2 YYNGEE. The length of the CDR3 is 14 residues. The ends were cut back, 0 bases at V and 5 bases at J, with 9 bases in the middle. The CDR3 nucleotides are TGTGCCAGCAGCGTAGGAAGGCAGCACAATGAGCAGTTCTTC. Translated: CASSVGRQHNEQFF. Full variable domain (remainder filled in from reference TRBV9 and TRBJ2-1): DSGVTQTPKHLITATGQRVTLRCSPRSGDLSVYWYQQSLDQGLQFLIQYYNGEERAKGNILERFSAQQFPDLHSELNLSSLELGDSALYFCASSVGRQHNEQFFGPGTRLTVL.

This clone is judged large. DNA of the CDR3: TGCGCCAGCAGCTTTGACAAAACCTATGGCTACACCTTC. Its translation: CASSFDKTYGYTF. The rearrangement uses TRBV5-1 and TRBJ1-2; D is uncertain. V shed 2 bases and J shed 4 bases, with 9 bases lying between them. Per germline, CDR1 SGHRS and CDR2 YFSETQ. The CDR3 has 13 residues.

This rearrangement joins TRBV7-3 to TRBJ1-3; unclear D gene. V lost 3 bases to trimming and J lost 9 bases, with 18 bases between them. The CDR3 is 15 amino acids. The germline V gene has CDR1 SGHTA and CDR2 FQGTGA. CDR3 sequence: CASSLARDLLPTIYF. In DNA, the CDR3 is TGTGCCAGCAGCTTGGCCCGTGACCTACTCCCCACCATATATTTT.

This clone was counted between two and nine times. V usage is TRBV7-2 and J usage is TRBJ1-2; D possibly corresponds to TRBD1 (5 bases). Trimming cost V 4 bases and J 4 bases, with 10 bases left between them. The CDR3 consists of 13 residues. Per germline, CDR1 SGHTA and CDR2 FQGNSA. CDR3: CASSSGIGYGYTF. DNA of the CDR3: TGTGCCAGCAGCTCAGGGATCGGCTATGGCTACACCTTC.

The V and J genes are TRBV11-2 and TRBJ1-5; weak D call: TRBD1 (5 bases). Trimming took 1 base from V and 3 from J, leaving 10 bases between them. The CDR3 runs 15 residues. Germline V gene lookup returns CDR1 SGHAT and CDR2 FQNNGV. This CDR3 reads CASSLAPGANQPQHF. CDR3 bases: TGTGCCAGCAGCTTAGCCCCCGGGGCCAATCAGCCCCAGCATTTT.

V usage is TRBV4-2 and J usage is TRBJ1-1; unclear D gene. The CDR3 runs to 14 residues. CDR1 and CDR2 (germline): LGHNA, YNFKEQ. V dropped 0 bases and J dropped 0 bases, with 5 bases sitting between them. CDR3 region: CASSQEHMNTEAFF. CDR3 sequence (DNA): TGTGCCAGCAGCCAAGAACACATGAACACTGAAGCTTTCTTT.

The chain uses TRBV5-8 and TRBJ1-6; weak D call: TRBD1 (5 bases). Per germline, CDR1 SGHTS and CDR2 YDEGEE. Trimming took off 4 bases at V and 6 bases at J, with 17 bases between the two ends. CDR3 length equals 16 residues. DNA for the CDR3: TGTGCCAGCAGCGGACCTACCAGGGTGCGTAATTCACCCCTCCACTTT. This codes for CASSGPTRVRNSPLHF.

J is TRBJ2-7 and V is TRBV3-1 (or the pseudogene TRBV3-2), with D possibly TRBD1 on 5 matching bases. The CDR3 loop spans 14 amino acids. The V end lost 4 bases, the J end lost 0 bases, and 10 bases lay between the germline ends. Germline-derived CDR1 and CDR2 are LGHDT and YNNKEL (reference sequence). This CDR3 is CASSPDRSSYEQYF. In DNA, the CDR3 is TGTGCCAGCAGCCCAGACAGAAGCTCCTACGAGCAGTACTTC.

This clone appeared a few times. Compared with germline, one end of the junction differs, possibly owing to a read error. This rearrangement joins TRBV18 to TRBJ1-2; D may be TRBD1 (6 bases). This CDR3 is built from 15 residues. Germline CDR1 and CDR2: KGHSH and LQKENI. CDR3 in amino acids: CASLPGQGILGGYTF. For the CDR3, the DNA is TGTGCCAGCTTACCAGGCCAGGGGATTTTGGGTGGCTACACCTTC.

This chain links TRBV18 with TRBJ2-5, with a weak D call TRBD2 (6 bases). The germline V gene has CDR1 KGHSH and CDR2 LQKENI. Trimming removed 3 bases at V and 1 base at J, with 9 bases between. The CDR3 consists of 14 residues. CDR3 coding DNA: TGTGCCAGCTCACCTGGGACTCTCCAAGAGACCCAGTACTTC. Protein sequence: CASSPGTLQETQYF.